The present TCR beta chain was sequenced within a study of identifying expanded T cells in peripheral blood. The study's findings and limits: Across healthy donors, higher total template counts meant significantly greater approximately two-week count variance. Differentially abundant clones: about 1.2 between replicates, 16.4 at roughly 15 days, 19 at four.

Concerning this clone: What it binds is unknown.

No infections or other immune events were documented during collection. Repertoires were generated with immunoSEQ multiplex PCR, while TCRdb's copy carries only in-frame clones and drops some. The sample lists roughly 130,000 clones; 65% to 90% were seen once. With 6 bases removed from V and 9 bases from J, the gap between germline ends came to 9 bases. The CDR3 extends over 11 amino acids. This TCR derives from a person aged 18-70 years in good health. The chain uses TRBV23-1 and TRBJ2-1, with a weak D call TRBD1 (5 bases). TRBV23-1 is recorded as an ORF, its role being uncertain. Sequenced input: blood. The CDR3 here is CASSQGREQFF. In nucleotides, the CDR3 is TGCGCCAGCAGCCAGGGCCGTGAGCAGTTCTTC.